This T cell receptor (beta chain) appears in the sequencing data of a study of T-cell reconstitution after alpha-beta-depleted transplantation in children. TCRbeta library preparation incorporated unique molecular identifiers. TCRdb re-analysed the PCR reads in MiXCR, keeping a single row per CDR3 protein. The sample records 200,000 to 250,000 distinct CDR3 sequences, under 8.5% being singletons. The germline gives CDR1 DFQATT, CDR2 SNEGSKA (reference sequence). Trimming removed 0 bases from V and 0 bases from J; junction bases left unmatched: 12. The CDR3 covers 20 residues. The V call is TRBV20-1, the J call TRBJ2-1; TRBD2 matches at 12 bases. The source is a male patient aged 2 to 9 who had a stem cell transplant for acute myeloid leukemia, so the T cells may come from the graft donor. The sample here was PBMCs, mostly from graft donor cells, taken 360 days after TCRalphabeta/CD19-depleted stem cell transplant. CDR3 nucleotide sequence: TGCAGTGCTAGAGAGCCCCTTTGGACTAGCGGGACAAGCTCCTACAATGAGCAGTTCTTC. This codes for CSAREPLWTSGTSSYNEQFF.